These T cell receptor beta chains were read from a single sample in a study of beta chain features in type 1 diabetes. Clones were sequenced by immunoSEQ multiplex PCR, and TCRdb holds only the in-frame ones, with some missing. The data show about 650,000 clones, about an eighth seen once. Sequenced input: naive CD4+ T cells from blood. The source of these receptors is a man aged 30 to 45 with type 1 diabetes. The CDR3 runs from the conserved cysteine through the conserved F or W. The D gene is left open where the match is weak. Clone sizes are given selectively: once, few, many, or a class where the clone is expanded.

D | size | J | V | CDR3 | DNA
- | - | TRBJ1-6 | TRBV7-9 | CASSFQGDSTMPLHF | TGTGCCAGCAGCTTCCAAGGAGATTCCACCATGCCCCTCCACTTT
- | - | TRBJ1-6 | TRBV9 | CASSVGGPSKSLRYNSPLHF | TGTGCCAGCAGCGTAGGTGGCCCTTCCAAATCCTTGCGATATAATTCACCCCTCCACTTT
- | few | TRBJ1-2 | TRBV2 | CASNGRSAGYTF | TGTGCCAGCAACGGACGGTCGGCTGGCTACACCTTC
- | - | TRBJ2-2 | TRBV6-5 | CATLRTRRNTGELFF | TGTGCCACCTTACGGACCCGCCGAAACACCGGGGAGCTGTTTTTT
TRBD2 | few | TRBJ2-3 | TRBV29-1 | CSVGGTSGAGTDTQYF | TGCAGCGTTGGCGGGACTAGCGGGGCGGGCACAGATACGCAGTATTTT
- | few | TRBJ1-6 | TRBV5-1 | CASSLQGGVYNSPLHF | TGCGCCAGCAGCTTGCAAGGAGGGGTTTATAATTCACCCCTCCACTTT
- | few | TRBJ1-2 | TRBV19 | CASSGNYGYTF | TGTGCCAGTAGTGGGAACTATGGCTACACCTTC
TRBD1 | few | TRBJ1-6 | TRBV30 | CAWEGQGTSPLHF | TGTGCCTGGGAAGGACAGGGGACCTCACCCCTCCACTTT
- | few | TRBJ1-5 | TRBV30 | CAWSWGQGLNQPQHF | TGTGCCTGGAGTTGGGGTCAGGGACTAAATCAGCCCCAGCATTTT
TRBD1 | - | TRBJ1-4 | TRBV30 | CAWESGQGYPGQKLFF | TGTGCCTGGGAATCGGGACAGGGTTACCCAGGGCAAAAACTGTTTTTT
- | few | TRBJ2-4 | TRBV14 | CASSQGWLAKNIQYF | TGTGCCAGCAGCCAAGGTTGGCTAGCCAAAAACATTCAGTACTTC
- | few | TRBJ2-7 | TRBV2 | CASSEVNSQYF | TGTGCCAGCAGTGAAGTGAACTCCCAGTACTTC
- | - | TRBJ1-1 | TRBV7-8 | CASSLRLAGGAGTEAFF | TGTGCCAGCAGCTTAAGGCTCGCTGGAGGGGCGGGGACTGAAGCTTTCTTT
- | - | TRBJ2-3 | TRBV6-5 | CASRGSYTSTDTQYF | TGTGCCAGCCGCGGGTCCTATACTAGCACAGATACGCAGTATTTT
- | - | TRBJ1-3 | TRBV6-1 | CASTGISGNTIYF | TGTGCCAGCACGGGAATCTCTGGAAACACCATATATTTT
- | - | TRBJ2-1 | TRBV11-2 | CASSLVAYNEQFF | TGTGCCAGCAGCTTAGTGGCGTACAATGAGCAGTTCTTC
- | few | TRBJ1-2 | TRBV7-2 | CASSLAGGPHTF | TGTGCCAGCAGCTTAGCGGGGGGCCCTCACACCTTC
TRBD1 | - | TRBJ2-4 | TRBV7-2 | CASSPTGTNIQYF | TGTGCCAGCAGCCCGACAGGGACAAACATTCAGTACTTC
- | - | TRBJ1-5 | TRBV7-2 | CASSLWGGNGYSNQPQHF | TGTGCCAGCAGCTTATGGGGAGGGAACGGATACAGCAATCAGCCCCAGCATTTT
TRBD1 | few | TRBJ2-7 | TRBV28 | CASSDRDRLYEQYF | TGTGCCAGCAGTGACCGGGACAGACTCTACGAGCAGTACTTC
- | - | TRBJ1-1 | TRBV9 | CASSVAGDTEAFF | TGTGCCAGCAGCGTTGCAGGGGACACTGAAGCTTTCTTT
- | - | TRBJ2-4 | TRBV4-3 | CASSQEQGSGNIQYF | TGCGCCAGCAGCCAAGAACAGGGTTCGGGAAACATTCAGTACTTC
- | few | TRBJ2-1 | TRBV5-6 | CASRNGDGEQFF | TGTGCCAGCAGAAACGGGGACGGAGAGCAGTTCTTC
TRBD2 | - | TRBJ2-1 | TRBV9 | CASSGGLAGAPRSEQFF | TGTGCCAGCAGCGGTGGACTAGCGGGGGCCCCACGGAGTGAGCAGTTCTTC
- | - | TRBJ1-4 | TRBV7-2 | CASSMDPLTNEKLFF | TGTGCCAGCAGCATGGACCCCCTAACTAATGAAAAACTGTTTTTT
TRBD1 | few | TRBJ1-6 | TRBV2 | CARQGLGNSPLHF | TGTGCCAGACAGGGGCTGGGGAATTCACCCCTCCACTTT
- | - | TRBJ2-3 | TRBV5-6 | CASSLRVIYTDTQYF | TGTGCCAGCAGCTTGAGGGTTATTTACACAGATACGCAGTATTTT
TRBD2 | few | TRBJ2-5 | TRBV5-8 | CASSGRGRETQYF | TGTGCCAGCAGCGGGAGGGGCAGAGAGACCCAGTACTTC
- | few | TRBJ2-7 | TRBV27 | CASSLGQSSSYEQYF | TGTGCCAGCAGCCTTGGACAGTCCAGCTCCTACGAGCAGTACTTC
- | - | TRBJ2-5 | TRBV13 | CASSLRRGVKTQYF | TGTGCCAGCAGCCTAAGGAGGGGCGTAAAGACCCAGTACTTC
TRBD1 | few | TRBJ1-2 | TRBV19 | CASSIDNPQGGYGYTF | TGTGCCAGTAGTATAGACAATCCCCAGGGGGGATATGGCTACACCTTC
TRBD1 | - | TRBJ2-2 | TRBV4-2 | CASSQEEKGAGNTGELFF | TGTGCCAGCAGCCAAGAAGAAAAGGGGGCCGGGAACACCGGGGAGCTGTTTTTT
TRBD1 | once | TRBJ2-2 | TRBV6-6 | CASSLDRVDTGELFF | TGTGCCAGCAGCTTGGACAGGGTGGACACCGGGGAGCTGTTTTTT
- | few | TRBJ1-2 | TRBV14 | CASSQDIRSTYTF | TGTGCCAGCAGCCAAGATATCAGGTCTACCTACACCTTC
- | few | TRBJ1-2 | TRBV7-2 | CASSPLGSNYGYTF | TGTGCCAGCAGCCCTCTGGGGAGTAACTATGGCTACACCTTC
- | few | TRBJ1-4 | TRBV7-9 | CASSSAQGEKLFF | TGTGCCAGCAGCTCCGCCCAGGGTGAAAAACTGTTTTTT
- | - | TRBJ1-6 | TRBV4-3 | CASSQTGTRNSPLHF | TGCGCCAGCAGCCAAACCGGGACACGGAATTCACCCCTCCACTTT
TRBD1 | - | TRBJ2-7 | TRBV7-2 | CASSLQGAPFYEQYF | TGTGCCAGCAGCTTGCAGGGGGCGCCGTTCTACGAGCAGTACTTC
- | few | TRBJ2-3 | TRBV6-5 | CASSYSPGTSTDTQYF | TGTGCCAGCAGTTACTCCCCGGGTACCAGCACAGATACGCAGTATTTT
TRBD1 | few | TRBJ2-7 | TRBV6-5 | CASSYRTTGEEYEQYF | TGTGCCAGCAGTTATCGAACGACAGGGGAGGAATACGAGCAGTACTTC
TRBD1 | - | TRBJ1-1 | TRBV7-9 | CASSQGQGNTEAFF | TGTGCCAGCAGCCAGGGACAGGGGAACACTGAAGCTTTCTTT
- | - | TRBJ2-5 | TRBV7-9 | CASSILQVSTQYF | TGTGCCAGCAGTATACTACAGGTTTCGACCCAGTACTTC
- | few | TRBJ2-2 | TRBV27 | CASSLSRVDGNTGELFF | TGTGCCAGCAGTTTATCGAGGGTGGACGGGAACACCGGGGAGCTGTTTTTT
- | - | TRBJ2-6 | TRBV6-5 | CASSYVGSGANVLTF | TGTGCCAGCAGTTACGTAGGCTCTGGGGCCAACGTCCTGACTTTC
- | - | TRBJ1-1 | TRBV5-4 | CASSSTLNTEAFF | TGTGCCAGCAGCTCGACACTGAACACTGAAGCTTTCTTT
- | few | TRBJ2-7 | TRBV4-3 | CASSQAFGGREQYF | TGCGCCAGCAGCCAAGCCTTTGGGGGGCGCGAGCAGTACTTC
- | - | TRBJ2-7 | TRBV7-8 | CASSLVSTYEQYF | TGTGCCAGCAGCTTAGTCAGTACCTACGAGCAGTACTTC
TRBD1 | - | TRBJ1-2 | TRBV28 | CASSPDRGNYGYTF | TGTGCCAGCAGTCCCGACAGGGGGAACTATGGCTACACCTTC
TRBD1 | - | TRBJ2-7 | TRBV5-6 | CASSSGTGHEQYF | TGTGCCAGCAGCTCCGGGACAGGACACGAGCAGTACTTC
- | few | TRBJ2-1 | TRBV6-5 | CASGRNNEQFF | TGTGCCAGCGGGAGAAACAATGAGCAGTTCTTC
TRBD1 | few | TRBJ1-2 | TRBV4-3 | CASSQDGGGNYGYTF | TGCGCCAGCAGCCAAGATGGAGGGGGCAACTATGGCTACACCTTC
- | few | TRBJ2-7 | TRBV4-2 | CASSQQGGAREQYF | TGTGCCAGCAGCCAGCAGGGGGGGGCGCGGGAGCAGTACTTC
- | - | TRBJ2-3 | TRBV25-1 | CASSGWLSTDTQYF | TGTGCCAGCAGTGGGTGGCTTAGCACAGATACGCAGTATTTT
- | - | TRBJ1-2 | TRBV30 | CAWSRASGISNYGYTF | TGTGCCTGGAGTAGGGCGAGCGGAATATCTAACTATGGCTACACCTTC
- | - | TRBJ1-6 | TRBV9 | CASSVGRSYNSPLHF | TGTGCCAGCAGCGTCGGTCGCTCCTATAATTCACCCCTCCACTTT
- | - | TRBJ1-2 | TRBV5-4 | CASSLYGYTF | TGTGCCAGCAGCTTGTATGGCTACACCTTC